This TCR beta chain was sequenced during a study of T cell responses to AZD1222 COVID-19 vaccine. Profiled with immunoSEQ multiplex PCR; TCRdb holds only in-frame clones, not every one. Here the sample spans fewer than 120,000 clones, 94% being singletons. It was second doses at about 4 or about 12 weeks that were pooled. Study-wide results and caveats: Spike-specific TCR depth and breadth grew after two AZD1222 doses. CD4 TCRs associated with vaccination spanned spike, dominating at 160-218 and 743-854. Females made up more of the donors, who were largely white British, and clonal diversity may have come out too low.

On this clone: The antigen remains undetermined.

V lost 2 bases to trimming and J lost 3 bases; unmatched junction nucleotides: 9. CDR1 and CDR2 from the germline V gene are SGHRS and YFSETQ. The CDR3 sequence is 16 residues long. The gene calls are TRBV5-1 and TRBJ1-2; 8 bases line up with TRBD1. The specimen was peripheral blood, collected 28 days after the second AZD1222 dose. The receptor was isolated from an adult who received the AZD1222 COVID-19 vaccine. CDR3 sequence: CASSFVTGGWDYGYTF. The CDR3 bases are TGCGCCAGCAGCTTCGTCACAGGGGGTTGGGACTATGGCTACACCTTC.